This TCR beta chain was found in a study of cytomegalovirus exposure and HLA in healthy donors. PCR employed 60 Vbeta and 13 Jbeta primers. The table came from immunoSEQ multiplex PCR; TCRdb's copy has only in-frame clones and leaves some out. The sample has about 89,000 clones, about 74% seen once. The origin of this receptor is a male donor in good health and CMV-seronegative. Sequencing used PBMCs.

Here the CDR3 reads CASSSGTGDIYEQYF. The CDR3 DNA reads TGTGCCAGCAGCTCCGGGACAGGGGACATCTACGAGCAGTACTTC. The chain carries TRBV5-6 and TRBJ2-7; 10 nucleotides align to TRBD1. This CDR3 has 15 residues. V lost 3 bases, J lost 3 bases, and 6 bases stayed unmatched. In germline, CDR1 is SGHDT, CDR2 YYEEEE.